The 5 T cell receptor beta chains presented below share a single source sample, sequenced in a study of cytomegalovirus exposure and HLA in healthy donors. This PCR relied on a set of 60 Vbeta primers and 13 Jbeta primers. Measured with immunoSEQ multiplex PCR; TCRdb has only the in-frame clones, and not every one. Of about 160,000 clones listed, approximately 84% are singletons. The sample was PBMCs. These receptors all come from a man in his thirties or forties in good health and CMV-seronegative.

The chain carries TRBV30 and TRBJ1-4, with TRBD1 matching over 7 bases. CDR3 length equals 17 residues. The germline V gene has CDR1 GTSNPN and CDR2 SVGIG (reference sequence). V lost 2 bases, J lost 2 bases, and 11 bases stayed unmatched. The CDR3: CAWSSSKRGRTNEKLFF. DNA for the CDR3: TGTGCCTGGAGTTCATCTAAGAGGGGGCGGACTAATGAAAAACTGTTTTTT. The full variable domain, with the rest looked up from reference TRBV30 and TRBJ1-4, is SQTIHQWPATLVQPVGSPLSLECTVEGTSNPNLYWYRQAAGRGLQLLFYSVGIGQISSEVPQNLSASRPQDRQFILSSKKLLLSDSGFYLCAWSSSKRGRTNEKLFFGSGTQLSVL.

The rearrangement uses TRBV19 and TRBJ1-1; possible D gene TRBD1, 6 bases. V shed 4 bases and J shed 0 bases, with 18 bases lying between them. This CDR3 has 17 amino acids. Per the germline V gene, CDR1 is LNHDA and CDR2 is SQIVND (reference sequence). This chain's CDR3 is CASSRRGQGSMNTEAFF. CDR3 DNA sequence: TGTGCCAGTAGTAGGCGGGGGCAGGGATCCATGAACACTGAAGCTTTCTTT.

This clone showed up just once. This chain links TRBV11-2 with TRBJ2-7; D unresolved. The V gene's germline CDR1 is SGHAT and CDR2 FQNNGV. The CDR3 has 12 residues. The V and J ends lost 5 bases and 4 bases respectively, with 9 bases between them. CDR3 region: CASSTLDYEQYF. CDR3 DNA: TGTGCCAGCAGCACCCTAGATTACGAGCAGTACTTC.

The chain carries TRBV18 and TRBJ1-3; maybe TRBD2 (5 bases). The assigned J gene may be wrong: the sequence end matches TRBJ2-2 better. The CDR3 loop spans 15 amino acids. CDR1 and CDR2 (germline): KGHSH, LQKENI. CDR3 residues: CASSRKSGNTGELFF. The CDR3 bases are TGTGCCAGCTCTCGCAAAAGCGGTAACACCGGGGAGCTGTTTTTT.

J is TRBJ1-2 and V is TRBV11-2; possibly TRBD1 for D (6 bases). CDR1 and CDR2 (germline): SGHAT, FQNNGV. The ends were cut back, 4 bases at V and 2 bases at J, with 11 bases in the middle. The CDR3 sequence is 14 residues long. The CDR3 bases are TGTGCCAGCAGCTCGGCAGGGGTGAACTATGGCTACACCTTC. Translation gives CASSSAGVNYGYTF.